This TCR beta chain derives from a study of T-cell memory formation after mild COVID-19. Worth noting for this clonotype: Its target is unknown.

Each CDR3 protein gets one entry after TCRdb re-called the 5' RACE reads with MiXCR. The sample has 250,000 to 400,000 distinct CDR3 sequences; around an eighth are singletons. Regarding the study as a whole: Still unconfirmed is whether the second-wave clones peaking on day 37 recognized SARS-CoV-2. CM and EM subsets held most contracting CD4+ clones; EMRA held CD8+ ones. Clones contracting day 15 to 85 were balanced CD4/CD8; later expanders leaned CD4+.

Germline CDR1 and CDR2: MNHEY and SVGEGT. V was clipped by 2 bases and J by 2 bases, with 10 bases between them. The CDR3 contains 15 residues. The chain has TRBV6-2 or TRBV6-3 and TRBJ1-5; D may be TRBD1 (5 bases). The sequence was obtained from a man aged 18-30 years who had mild COVID-19 (a few samples of this study predate the infection). Cell type and time point are not known. What was sequenced was PBMCs or a T cell subset sorted from them (not recorded which). For the CDR3, the DNA is TGTGCCAGCAGTTACCGTGGGGGTGGCAATCAGCCCCAGCATTTT. Its translation: CASSYRGGGNQPQHF.